The rows below give T cell receptor beta chains drawn from one sample of a study of T cells after yellow fever vaccination. Using its own MiXCR run on the 5' RACE reads, TCRdb lists one record per CDR3 protein. The table lists 25,000 to 30,000 distinct CDR3 sequences, 6% to 8% of them singletons. The sample in question was PBMCs, either bulk or a sorted T-cell subset (CD4+, CD8+, memory, or dextramer-sorted; not recorded which), obtained on the day of the yellow fever booster vaccination. The origin of the receptors is a man aged 25-45 years who received the YFV17D yellow fever vaccine. Each CDR3 is given with its conserved first and last residue. The order of the fields is D gene, J gene, V gene, clone size, CDR3 DNA, CDR3 protein. The D gene is left open where the match is weak. Only some rows state a clone size, as once, few, many or a class for expanded clones.

D: .
J: TRBJ2-3
V: TRBV20-1
size: many
DNA: TGCAGTGCTAGACTAGGGGGAGCAGATACGCAGTATTTT
CDR3: CSARLGGADTQYF

D: .
J: TRBJ2-5
V: TRBV7-9
size: few
DNA: TGTGCCAGCAGCTACGAAGAGACCCAGTACTTC
CDR3: CASSYEETQYF

D: TRBD1
J: TRBJ1-6
V: TRBV6-1
size: many
DNA: TGTGCCAGCGGTGTAGGGGGCAAGGGGACCCTCCACTTT
CDR3: CASGVGGKGTLHF

D: .
J: TRBJ2-7
V: TRBV29-1
size: many
DNA: TGCAGCGTTAACCAGGGGTTGAGTGGCTACGAGCAGTACTTC
CDR3: CSVNQGLSGYEQYF

D: .
J: TRBJ2-7
V: TRBV2
size: .
DNA: TGTGCCAGCAGGACCCATACCTACGAGCAGTACTTC
CDR3: CASRTHTYEQYF

D: TRBD2
J: TRBJ2-2
V: TRBV3-1
size: many
DNA: TGTGCCAGCAGCCAAGTACTAGCGGGATGGGCAGGGGAGCTGTTTTTT
CDR3: CASSQVLAGWAGELFF

D: .
J: TRBJ2-3
V: TRBV19
size: .
DNA: TGTGCCAGTAGTGGCCGGGACTCTGGGCCAGATACGCAGTATTTT
CDR3: CASSGRDSGPDTQYF

D: TRBD2
J: TRBJ2-3
V: TRBV19
size: .
DNA: TGTGCCAGTAGGAGACTAGCGGGACGGACAGATACGCAGTATTTT
CDR3: CASRRLAGRTDTQYF

D: TRBD1
J: TRBJ1-1
V: TRBV4-1
size: few
DNA: TGCGCCAGCAGCCCGGACAGGGCCACTGAAGCTTTCTTT
CDR3: CASSPDRATEAFF

D: TRBD2
J: TRBJ2-7
V: TRBV5-1
size: .
DNA: TGCGCCAGCAGCTTGGAAGCTAGCGGGGCGTACGAGCAGTACTTC
CDR3: CASSLEASGAYEQYF

D: .
J: TRBJ2-1
V: TRBV20-1
size: few
DNA: TGCAGTGCCAACAACGACAGGATCTACAATGAGCAGTTCTTC
CDR3: CSANNDRIYNEQFF

D: .
J: TRBJ2-7
V: TRBV6-2/TRBV6-3
size: many
DNA: TGTGCCAGCAGTTACGGTACAGGGAAGCCGTGGGAGCAGTACTTC
CDR3: CASSYGTGKPWEQYF

D: .
J: TRBJ2-1
V: TRBV20-1
size: medium-sized
DNA: TGCAGTGCTAAGAGCTATACCTACAATGAGCAGTTCTTC
CDR3: CSAKSYTYNEQFF

D: .
J: TRBJ1-2
V: TRBV4-3
size: many
DNA: TGCGCCAGCAGCCAAGTCCAGACCCCAGACAGCAGCTACACCTTC
CDR3: CASSQVQTPDSSYTF

D: .
J: TRBJ1-3
V: TRBV20-1
size: few
DNA: TGCAGTGCCGCAGGGGTTGGAAACACCATATATTTT
CDR3: CSAAGVGNTIYF

D: .
J: TRBJ1-3
V: TRBV5-1
size: .
DNA: TGCGCCAGCAGCTTGGCGGGGGCCGGCCACTCTGGAAACACCATATATTTT
CDR3: CASSLAGAGHSGNTIYF